One and the same sample provided the 22 T cell receptor beta chains below, sequenced in a study of graft-versus-host responses after intestinal transplantation. Their target antigens are unknown. The protocol was immunoSEQ multiplex PCR, while the TCRdb copy is restricted to in-frame clones and leaves out a portion. This table has roughly 100,000 clones, 87% appearing once. Sequences were derived from unstimulated CD4+ T cells sorted from spleen or lymph node cells, sampled before intestinal transplant. The receptors derive from a human donor who received an intestinal transplant.

The V and J genes are TRBV7-2 and TRBJ2-7, with D uncertain. Between the trimmed V and J ends, which lost 2 bases and 2 bases, there was a span of 10 bases. This CDR3 is 14 amino acids long. The germline CDR1 and CDR2 sequences are SGHTA and FQGNSA. CDR3 sequence reads: CASSLIQGTYEQYF. Written as DNA, the CDR3 is TGTGCCAGCAGCTTAATCCAAGGCACCTACGAGCAGTACTTC.

The rearrangement links TRBV10-1 to TRBJ2-4; D call uncertain. V was clipped by 8 bases and J by 0 bases, with 5 bases between them. The germline CDR1 and CDR2 sequences are WNHNN and SYGVQD (reference sequence). This CDR3 comprises 12 residues. The CDR3 coding sequence is TGCGCCAGCGGGCTAGCCAAAAACATTCAGTACTTC. It encodes CASGLAKNIQYF.

This sequence joins TRBV28 and TRBJ2-2, with TRBD1 matching over 7 bases. Losses at the gene ends were 11 bases for V and 5 bases for J; bases not matched to a gene: 5. The CDR3 is 12 amino acids. Germline-derived CDR1 and CDR2 are MDHEN and SYDVKM. CDR3 nucleotide sequence: TGTGCCTCGACAGGGTTGACCGGGGAGCTGTTTTTT. Its translation is CASTGLTGELFF.

The rearrangement links TRBV2 to TRBJ2-1; TRBD2 matches 12 bases. Germline loops: CDR1 SNHLY, CDR2 FYNNEI. The CDR3 length is 16 residues. V lost 6 bases to trimming and J lost 6 bases; unmatched junction nucleotides: 9. CDR3 sequence (DNA): TGTGCCAGCAGGACCCCTAGCGGGGGGGCGTCCAATGAGCAGTTCTTC. Translating gives CASRTPSGGASNEQFF. Filled out from reference TRBV2 and TRBJ2-1, the complete variable domain reads EPEVTQTPSHQVTQMGQEVILRCVPISNHLYFYWYRQILGQKVEFLVSFYNNEISEKSEIFDDQFSVERPDGSNFTLKIRSTKLEDSAMYFCASRTPSGGASNEQFFGPGTRLTVL.

This chain connects TRBV5-1 to TRBJ2-5; no clear D. CDR3 length: 13 residues. V lost 0 bases and J lost 7, with 10 bases in between. The germline gives CDR1 SGHRS, CDR2 YFSETQ. CDR3 in DNA: TGCGCCAGCAGCTTGGCGGCCGCCGGGACCCAGTACTTC. Translating it yields CASSLAAAGTQYF. The full variable domain, its missing parts supplied by reference TRBV5-1 and TRBJ2-5, is KAGVTQTPRYLIKTRGQQVTLSCSPISGHRSVSWYQQTPGQGLQFLFEYFSETQRNKGNFPGRFSGRQFSNSRSEMNVSTLELGDSALYLCASSLAAAGTQYFGPGTRLLVL.

The genes are TRBV6-1 and TRBJ2-5; 12 bases fit TRBD2. The J segment lost 5 bases and the V segment lost 4 bases, leaving 8 bases of the junction unmatched. This CDR3 has 16 residues. The germline gives CDR1 MNHNS, CDR2 SASEGT. This CDR3 reads CASSGLTSGSGETQYF. In nucleotides, the CDR3 is TGTGCCAGCAGTGGCCTGACTAGCGGGAGTGGGGAGACCCAGTACTTC.

The chain employs TRBV7-2 and TRBJ2-5; the D gene is possibly TRBD2 (7 bases). The length of the CDR3 is 15 residues. Germline V CDR1 and CDR2: SGHTA, FQGNSA. V lost 3 bases, J lost 1 base, and 12 bases lay in between. CDR3: CASSLTAGAQETQYF. CDR3 bases: TGTGCCAGCAGCTTGACGGCGGGGGCCCAAGAGACCCAGTACTTC.

The gene calls are TRBV4-2 and TRBJ2-3; 9 bases are shared with TRBD2. J lost 5 bases, V lost 0 bases, and 9 bases had no gene match. Germline-derived CDR1 and CDR2 are LGHNA and YNFKEQ. This CDR3 has 17 residues. CDR3: CASSQDPGSGSGDTQYF. CDR3 DNA: TGTGCCAGCAGCCAAGATCCTGGTAGCGGGAGTGGAGATACGCAGTATTTT.

J is TRBJ1-1 and V is TRBV6-6; the D is unclear. The V gene's germline CDR1 is MNHNY and CDR2 SVGAGI (reference sequence). This CDR3 comprises 16 residues. V lost 0 bases, J lost 1 base, and 12 bases lay in between. CDR3 coding DNA: TGTGCCAGCAGTTACTCGAAAGGTATTGGGAACACTGAAGCTTTCTTT. Its protein product is CASSYSKGIGNTEAFF.

The CDR3 nucleotides read TGTGCCTGGTTCCCCACAGGACCTAACTATGGCTACACCTTC. Translated, it gives CAWFPTGPNYGYTF. The rearrangement links TRBV30 to TRBJ1-2, with a tentative D call TRBD1 (5 bases). The CDR3 runs to 14 residues. Deletions cut 5 bases from V and 0 bases from J, with 13 bases between. The V gene's germline CDR1 is GTSNPN and CDR2 SVGIG (reference sequence).

The chain uses TRBV10-3 and TRBJ2-5; D not certain. This CDR3 has 13 residues. The V gene lost 3 bases and the J gene lost 3 bases, with 8 bases spanning the gap. CDR1 and CDR2 from the germline V gene are ENHRY and SYGVKD. The DNA for the CDR3 is TGTGCCATCAGTGAACGGCCTGAAGAGACCCAGTACTTC. This translates into CAISERPEETQYF.

The chain employs TRBV6-1 and TRBJ2-5, with 8 bases aligning to TRBD2. V shed 5 bases, J shed 5 bases, and the junction held 4 bases outside the gene matches. Germline-derived CDR1 and CDR2 are MNHNS and SASEGT. This CDR3 has 13 residues. CDR3 sequence (DNA): TGTGCCAGCAGTCAGGGACTAGGGGAGACCCAGTACTTC. Protein: CASSQGLGETQYF.

V and J are TRBV23-1 and TRBJ1-6; D unresolved. TRBV23-1 is an open reading frame whose function is uncertain. The V and J ends lost 0 bases and 8 bases respectively, with 2 bases between them. This CDR3 is 12 amino acids long. CDR3 coding DNA: TGCGCCAGCAGTCAATCGGATTCACCCCTCCACTTT. Protein: CASSQSDSPLHF.

The chain links TRBV4-1 to TRBJ1-1, with D maybe TRBD1 (5 bases). Germline V gene sequence: CDR1 MGHRA, CDR2 YSYEKL. The CDR3 covers 12 residues. V shed 4 bases and J shed 10 bases, with 13 bases lying between them. CDR3 nucleotide sequence: TGCGCCAGCAGCCTCCGGGAGGGGCGAGCTTTCTTT. This sequence encodes CASSLREGRAFF.

The chain joins TRBV5-6 to TRBJ2-5; 10 nucleotides line up with TRBD1. V lost 4 bases, J lost 2 bases, and 8 bases stayed unmatched. CDR1 SGHDT and CDR2 YYEEEE come from the germline V gene. CDR3 length equals 16 residues. The chain's CDR3 is CASSLNDRGLQETQYF. The CDR3 nucleotides read TGTGCCAGCAGCCTTAACGACAGGGGGCTGCAAGAGACCCAGTACTTC.

The chain links TRBV12-5 to TRBJ2-5, with TRBD2 identical over 7 bases. This CDR3 is built from 16 residues. Germline V CDR1 and CDR2: LGHNT, FRNRAP. After removal of 5 bases from V and 11 bases from J, the junction contained 20 bases not matched to a gene. CDR3: CASGNSYGLDLGEQYF. DNA of the CDR3: TGTGCTAGTGGTAACAGCTACGGACTAGACCTAGGGGAGCAGTACTTC.

In DNA, the CDR3 is TGTGCCAGCAGTTACTCATGGGGGAACTATGGCTACACCTTC. This sequence encodes CASSYSWGNYGYTF. The J gene is TRBJ1-2, the V gene TRBV6-6, with a weak D call TRBD1 (5 bases). The CDR3 totals 14 residues. V was trimmed by 0 bases and J by 2 bases, leaving 7 bases between them. The germline V gene has CDR1 MNHNY and CDR2 SVGAGI (reference sequence).

The V gene is TRBV9, the J gene TRBJ2-3, with D tentatively TRBD2 (5 bases). The CDR3 extends over 15 amino acids. The V gene lost 1 base and the J gene lost 10 bases, with 19 bases spanning the gap. CDR1 is SGDLS, CDR2 YYNGEE, per germline. This CDR3 is CASSVTPTSTHPQYF. The DNA for the CDR3 is TGTGCCAGCAGCGTAACACCCACTAGTACCCATCCGCAGTATTTT.

This sequence joins TRBV6-6 and TRBJ1-5; D is uncertain. Trimming took off 6 bases at V and 1 base at J, with 13 bases between the two ends. This CDR3 comprises 15 residues. Per the germline V gene, CDR1 is MNHNY and CDR2 is SVGAGI (reference sequence). The CDR3 DNA sequence: TGTGCCAGCAGCCCCCGACCGAGGAGCAATCAGCCCCAGCATTTT. Residues: CASSPRPRSNQPQHF.

The rearrangement joins TRBV6-7 to TRBJ2-1; D is perhaps TRBD1 or TRBD2 (5 bases each). TRBV6-7 is flagged as an ORF with uncertain function. The CDR3 runs to 16 residues. The germline V and J ends were trimmed by 0 bases and 0 bases, with 9 bases remaining between them. CDR3 residues: CASSYSPGSSYNEQFF. The CDR3 DNA sequence: TGTGCCAGCAGTTACTCCCCAGGGAGCTCCTACAATGAGCAGTTCTTC.

This clone was counted a few times. This chain joins TRBV6-1 and TRBJ2-7; possible D gene TRBD1, 7 bases. CDR3 length: 15 residues. CDR1 MNHNS and CDR2 SASEGT come from the germline V gene. The V end lost 5 bases, the J end lost 3 bases, and 17 bases lay between the germline ends. The CDR3 here is CASSPQQGGGYEQYF. The CDR3 DNA sequence: TGTGCCAGCAGTCCCCAGCAGGGGGGAGGCTACGAGCAGTACTTC.

This sequence joins TRBV7-2 and TRBJ2-1; D unclear. The germline V gene has CDR1 SGHTA and CDR2 FQGNSA. V was cut by 2 bases and J by 4 bases, with 15 bases left in between. The CDR3 has 16 residues. CDR3 bases: TGTGCCAGCAGCTTATTGGGGAATAGCCGTTACAATGAGCAGTTCTTC. Protein: CASSLLGNSRYNEQFF.